This TCR beta chain was found in a study of T cells after yellow fever vaccination. The junction had 2 bases not matched to a gene; V was cut back by 0 bases and J by 4 bases. The CDR3 is 14 residues long. Germline V gene sequence: CDR1 LGHNA, CDR2 YSLEER. TCRdb reprocessed the 5' RACE reads via MiXCR and lists one record per CDR3 protein. Among around 160,000 distinct CDR3 sequences listed, more than 5.5% were seen once. The receptor comes from a man aged 18 to 30 who received the YFV17D yellow fever vaccine. The sample in question was CD4+ T cells sorted from PBMCs, obtained 5 days after the first yellow fever vaccination. The rearrangement joins TRBV4-3 to TRBJ1-1; 7 bases line up with TRBD1. CDR3 residues: CASSQEEGATEAFF. CDR3 coding DNA: TGCGCCAGCAGCCAAGAGGAGGGGGCCACTGAAGCTTTCTTT.